This TCR beta chain was identified during a study of Tregs in tolerant kidney transplant recipients. Turning to the study itself: Sorting of CD4+CD25+CD127- cells followed 3-day belatacept mixed lymphocyte reactions, sometimes with approximately five-day graft donor restimulation. Overall study results and limits: Biological reproducibility was not directly addressed, but technical replication error appeared minimal. Activated donor B cell expansion appeared to reveal the most relevant donor-specific TCRbeta repertoire.

Generated by immunoSEQ multiplex PCR, the TCRdb table keeps only in-frame clones and is missing some. The sample has roughly 40,000 clones; 95% are singletons. To note about this clone: Its target is unknown.

The sequenced material came from Tregs from blood cultured with allogeneic cells. This TCR was sampled from a human donor in good health.

In DNA form, the CDR3 reads TGCAGCGTTGCCAACAGGGTTTCCTATGGCTACACCTTC. Its translation is CSVANRVSYGYTF. The J gene is TRBJ1-2, the V gene TRBV29-1, with D tentatively TRBD1 (6 bases). This CDR3 is 13 amino acids long. The V and J ends lost 4 bases and 4 bases respectively, with 13 bases between them. Germline assignment: CDR1 SQVTM and CDR2 ANQGSEA.